The TCR beta chain described here comes from a study of blood T cells in healthy people across ages. PCR was performed a second time for about 7 to 11 cycles using a sample-barcoded 5' primer and a J-beta primer mix. Via MiXCR, TCRdb re-called the 5' RACE reads, giving one row per CDR3 protein. Here the sample spans 980,000 or so distinct CDR3 sequences, under 50% being singletons. This CDR3 region has 14 residues. Germline V CDR1 and CDR2: SGHTA, FQGNSA. The J segment lost 10 bases and the V segment lost 5 bases, leaving 8 bases of the junction unmatched. Sequenced material: blood. The rearrangement joins TRBV7-2 to TRBJ2-1; 10 bases are shared with TRBD2. The source of this sequence is a man aged 25-45 years in good health. The chain's CDR3 is CASSPTPGLAEQFF. CDR3 nucleotide sequence: TGTGCCAGCAGCCCGACACCGGGACTAGCGGAGCAGTTCTTC.